A selection of T cell receptor beta chains follows, all from one sample in a study of beta chain features in type 1 diabetes. Sequencing used immunoSEQ multiplex PCR; TCRdb keeps in-frame clones, though not all of them. The sample includes 640,000 or so clones, around 15% seen only once; the top ten take 0.022%. The sequenced material came from naive CD4+ T cells from blood. The source is a man aged 18 to 35 with type 1 diabetes. CDR3s include the opening cysteine and the closing phenylalanine or tryptophan. Each record gives: V gene, J gene, clone size, D gene, CDR3 DNA, CDR3 protein. D genes are given only for firm matches. Clone size, where shown, is once, few, many, or a class for clones that have expanded.

v_call: TRBV27; j_call: TRBJ1-6; clone_size: NA; d_call: NA; cdr3_nt: TGTGCCAGCAGTCCCTTGGGCCAGGCAACTGAACAGAGGGGATTTAAACGAAATTCACCCCTCCACTTT; cdr3_aa: CASSPLGQATEQRGFKRNSPLHF
v_call: TRBV5-1; j_call: TRBJ1-6; clone_size: NA; d_call: TRBD1; cdr3_nt: TGCGCCAGCAGCGCGGGACAGGGCCTCAGTTCACCCCTCCACTTT; cdr3_aa: CASSAGQGLSSPLHF
v_call: TRBV27; j_call: TRBJ2-7; clone_size: few; d_call: NA; cdr3_nt: TGTGCCAGCAGTTTATCCCGACTCGCTGGGGAGGTTTACGAGCAGTACTTC; cdr3_aa: CASSLSRLAGEVYEQYF
v_call: TRBV7-9; j_call: TRBJ2-7; clone_size: once; d_call: NA; cdr3_nt: TGTGCCAGCAGCCTCGAACAGTCCTACGAGCAGTACTTC; cdr3_aa: CASSLEQSYEQYF
v_call: TRBV7-9; j_call: TRBJ1-2; clone_size: few; d_call: NA; cdr3_nt: TGTGCCAGCAGCCCACAGGGAAACTATGGCTACACCTTC; cdr3_aa: CASSPQGNYGYTF
v_call: TRBV4-1; j_call: TRBJ2-3; clone_size: NA; d_call: TRBD2; cdr3_nt: TGCGCCAGCAGCCTATTAGCGGGGACGTCGGATACGCAGTATTTT; cdr3_aa: CASSLLAGTSDTQYF
v_call: TRBV7-9; j_call: TRBJ2-1; clone_size: few; d_call: NA; cdr3_nt: TGTGCCAGCAGCTTATGGGGTGACAATGAGCAGTTCTTC; cdr3_aa: CASSLWGDNEQFF
v_call: TRBV30; j_call: TRBJ1-1; clone_size: NA; d_call: NA; cdr3_nt: TGTGCCTGGAGTGAGAACCTTGGGAACGCTGAAGCTTTCTTT; cdr3_aa: CAWSENLGNAEAFF
v_call: TRBV7-2; j_call: TRBJ2-7; clone_size: few; d_call: NA; cdr3_nt: TGTGCCAGCAGTCAAAGTGCGAACGAGCAGTACTTC; cdr3_aa: CASSQSANEQYF
v_call: TRBV15; j_call: TRBJ2-3; clone_size: NA; d_call: TRBD1; cdr3_nt: TGTGCCACCAGCAGAGAAAACAGGGGGCAAGATACGCAGTATTTT; cdr3_aa: CATSRENRGQDTQYF
v_call: TRBV29-1; j_call: TRBJ2-7; clone_size: NA; d_call: TRBD2; cdr3_nt: TGCAGCGTTGGCGAGTTCGGGACTAGCGGGACTCTGGACGAGCAGTACTTC; cdr3_aa: CSVGEFGTSGTLDEQYF
v_call: TRBV7-9; j_call: TRBJ2-1; clone_size: NA; d_call: NA; cdr3_nt: TGTGCCAGCAGCTCATTCGTGGGGTACAATGAGCAGTTCTTC; cdr3_aa: CASSSFVGYNEQFF
v_call: TRBV29-1; j_call: TRBJ2-2; clone_size: NA; d_call: NA; cdr3_nt: TGCAGCGTTATGGGATTCACCGGGGAGCTGTTTTTT; cdr3_aa: CSVMGFTGELFF
v_call: TRBV9; j_call: TRBJ1-1; clone_size: few; d_call: NA; cdr3_nt: TGTGCCAGCAGCGTAGCAGGGTCGAACACTGAAGCTTTCTTT; cdr3_aa: CASSVAGSNTEAFF
v_call: TRBV7-8; j_call: TRBJ2-1; clone_size: NA; d_call: NA; cdr3_nt: TGTGCCAGCAGCTTCAGCGAGGCCTCCTACAATGAGCAGTTCTTC; cdr3_aa: CASSFSEASYNEQFF
v_call: TRBV5-1; j_call: TRBJ1-5; clone_size: NA; d_call: TRBD1; cdr3_nt: TGCGCCAGCAGCCCGGGACAGGGGATTGAGCAGCCCCAGCATTTT; cdr3_aa: CASSPGQGIEQPQHF